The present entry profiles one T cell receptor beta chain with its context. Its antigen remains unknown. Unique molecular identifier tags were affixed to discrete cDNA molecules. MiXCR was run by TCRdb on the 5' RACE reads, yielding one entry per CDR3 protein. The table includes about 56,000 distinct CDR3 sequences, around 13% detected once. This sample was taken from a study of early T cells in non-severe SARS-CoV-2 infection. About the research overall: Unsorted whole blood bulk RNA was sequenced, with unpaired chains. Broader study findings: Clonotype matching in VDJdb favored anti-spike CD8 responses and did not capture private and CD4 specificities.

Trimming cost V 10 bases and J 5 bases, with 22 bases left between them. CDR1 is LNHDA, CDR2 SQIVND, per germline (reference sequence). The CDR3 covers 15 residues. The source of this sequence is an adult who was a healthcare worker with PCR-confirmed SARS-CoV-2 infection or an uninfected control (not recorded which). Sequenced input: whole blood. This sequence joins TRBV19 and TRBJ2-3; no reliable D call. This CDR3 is CANNDMPPDRDTQYF. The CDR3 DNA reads TGTGCCAATAATGACATGCCCCCGGACCGAGATACGCAGTATTTT.